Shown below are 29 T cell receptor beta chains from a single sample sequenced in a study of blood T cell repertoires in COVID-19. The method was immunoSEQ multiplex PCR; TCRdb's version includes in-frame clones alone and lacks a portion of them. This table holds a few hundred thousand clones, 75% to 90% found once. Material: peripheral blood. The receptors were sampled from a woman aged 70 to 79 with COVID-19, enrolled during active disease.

Written as DNA, the CDR3 is TGTGCTAGTGGTTTGTCTAGGATCCCTAACTATGGCTACACCTTC. As protein: CASGLSRIPNYGYTF. This chain links TRBV12-5 with TRBJ1-2; D not certain. This CDR3 region has 15 residues. The germline gives CDR1 LGHNT, CDR2 FRNRAP. Trimming pared 2 bases from V and 0 bases from J, leaving 10 bases between.

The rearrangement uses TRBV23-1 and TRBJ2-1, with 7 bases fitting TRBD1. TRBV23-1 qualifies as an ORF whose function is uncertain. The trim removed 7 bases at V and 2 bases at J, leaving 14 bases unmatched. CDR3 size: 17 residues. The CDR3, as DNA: TGCGCCAGCACCCAGGGGGTTCGGGCCGACGCCTACAATGAGCAGTTCTTC. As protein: CASTQGVRADAYNEQFF.

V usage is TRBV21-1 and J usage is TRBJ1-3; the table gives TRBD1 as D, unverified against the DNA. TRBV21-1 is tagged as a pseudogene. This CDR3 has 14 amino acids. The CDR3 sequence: CASTPDISGNTIYF. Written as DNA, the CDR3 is TGTGCCAGCACACCCGACATCTCTGGAAACACCATATATTTT.

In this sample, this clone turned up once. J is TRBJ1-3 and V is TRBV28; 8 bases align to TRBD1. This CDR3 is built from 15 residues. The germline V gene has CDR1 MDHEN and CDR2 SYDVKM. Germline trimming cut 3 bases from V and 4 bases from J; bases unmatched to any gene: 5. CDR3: CASSLRTGKGNTIYF. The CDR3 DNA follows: TGTGCCAGCAGTTTGAGGACAGGGAAAGGAAACACCATATATTTT.

The CDR3 DNA is TGCGCCAGCAACACAGGGGATACGCAGTATTTT. Translated: CASNTGDTQYF. The V call is TRBV5-1, the J call TRBJ2-3; possible D gene TRBD1, 6 bases. Germline V gene lookup returns CDR1 SGHRS and CDR2 YFSETQ. With 6 bases removed from V and 6 bases from J, the gap between germline ends came to 8 bases. The CDR3 spans 11 residues. The whole variable domain, remainder taken from reference TRBV5-1 and TRBJ2-3, is KAGVTQTPRYLIKTRGQQVTLSCSPISGHRSVSWYQQTPGQGLQFLFEYFSETQRNKGNFPGRFSGRQFSNSRSEMNVSTLELGDSALYLCASNTGDTQYFGPGTRLTVL.

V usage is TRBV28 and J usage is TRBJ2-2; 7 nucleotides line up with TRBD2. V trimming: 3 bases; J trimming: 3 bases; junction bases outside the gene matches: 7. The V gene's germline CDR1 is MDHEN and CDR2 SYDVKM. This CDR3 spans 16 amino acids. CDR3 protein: CASSFGGGVYTGELFF. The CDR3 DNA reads TGTGCCAGCAGTTTCGGTGGGGGGGTTTACACCGGGGAGCTGTTTTTT.

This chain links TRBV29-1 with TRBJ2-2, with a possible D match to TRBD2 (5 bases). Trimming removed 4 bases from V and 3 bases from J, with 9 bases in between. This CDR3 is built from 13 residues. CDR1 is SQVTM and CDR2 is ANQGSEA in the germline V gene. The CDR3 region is CSVGGLYTGELFF. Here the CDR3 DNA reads TGCAGCGTTGGAGGGTTGTACACCGGGGAGCTGTTTTTT.

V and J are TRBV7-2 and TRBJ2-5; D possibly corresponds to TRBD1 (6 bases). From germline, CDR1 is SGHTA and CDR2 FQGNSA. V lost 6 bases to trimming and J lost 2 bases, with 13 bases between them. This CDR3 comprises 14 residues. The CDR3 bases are TGTGCCAGCAGGAATCCGGGACATCAAGAGACCCAGTACTTC. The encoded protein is CASRNPGHQETQYF.

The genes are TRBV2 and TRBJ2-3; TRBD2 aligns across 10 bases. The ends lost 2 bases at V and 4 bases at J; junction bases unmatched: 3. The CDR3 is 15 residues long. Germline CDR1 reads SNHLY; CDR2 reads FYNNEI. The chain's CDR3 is CASSELAGEADTQYF. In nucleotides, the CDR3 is TGTGCCAGCAGTGAACTAGCGGGGGAAGCAGATACGCAGTATTTT. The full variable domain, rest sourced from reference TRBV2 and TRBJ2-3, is EPEVTQTPSHQVTQMGQEVILRCVPISNHLYFYWYRQILGQKVEFLVSFYNNEISEKSEIFDDQFSVERPDGSNFTLKIRSTKLEDSAMYFCASSELAGEADTQYFGPGTRLTVL.

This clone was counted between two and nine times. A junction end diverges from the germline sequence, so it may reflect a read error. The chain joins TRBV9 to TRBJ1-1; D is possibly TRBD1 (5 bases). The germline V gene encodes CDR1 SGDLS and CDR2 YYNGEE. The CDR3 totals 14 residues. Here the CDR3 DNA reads TGTGCCAGCAGCGTTGAAGGGGTGAAAACTGAAGCTTTCTTT. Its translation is CASSVEGVKTEAFF.

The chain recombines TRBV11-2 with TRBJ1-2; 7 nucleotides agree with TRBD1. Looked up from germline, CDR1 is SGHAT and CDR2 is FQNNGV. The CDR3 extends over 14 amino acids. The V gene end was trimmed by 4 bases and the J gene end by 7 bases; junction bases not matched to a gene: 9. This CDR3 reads CASSSIRQGGGYTF. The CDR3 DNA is TGTGCCAGCAGCTCCATCCGACAGGGCGGTGGCTACACCTTC.

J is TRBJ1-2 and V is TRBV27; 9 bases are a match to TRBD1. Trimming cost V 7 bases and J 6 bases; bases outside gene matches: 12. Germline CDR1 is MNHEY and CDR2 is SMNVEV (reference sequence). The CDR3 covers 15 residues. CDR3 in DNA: TGTGCCAGCATGGGACAGGGAGGAGGAATAGATGGCTACACCTTC. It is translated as CASMGQGGGIDGYTF.

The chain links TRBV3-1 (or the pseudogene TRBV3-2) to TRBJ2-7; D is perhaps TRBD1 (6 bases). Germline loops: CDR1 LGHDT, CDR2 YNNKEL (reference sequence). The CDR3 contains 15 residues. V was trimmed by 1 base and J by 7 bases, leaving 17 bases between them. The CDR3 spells CASSQGGGAQGEQYF. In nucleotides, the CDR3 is TGTGCCAGCAGCCAAGGTGGTGGGGCCCAGGGGGAGCAGTACTTC.

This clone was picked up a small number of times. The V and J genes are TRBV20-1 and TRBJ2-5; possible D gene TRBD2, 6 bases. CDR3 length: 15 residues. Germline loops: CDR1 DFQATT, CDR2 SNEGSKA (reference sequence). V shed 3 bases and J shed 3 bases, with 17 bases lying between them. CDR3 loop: CSASGVLATEETQYF. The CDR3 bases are TGCAGTGCTAGTGGGGTACTAGCTACGGAAGAGACCCAGTACTTC.

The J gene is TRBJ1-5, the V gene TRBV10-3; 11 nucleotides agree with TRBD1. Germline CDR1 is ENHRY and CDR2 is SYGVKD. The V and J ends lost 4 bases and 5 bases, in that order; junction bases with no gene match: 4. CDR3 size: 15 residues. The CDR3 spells CAISGGQGVDQPQHF. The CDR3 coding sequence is TGTGCCATCAGTGGGGGACAGGGGGTGGATCAGCCCCAGCATTTT.

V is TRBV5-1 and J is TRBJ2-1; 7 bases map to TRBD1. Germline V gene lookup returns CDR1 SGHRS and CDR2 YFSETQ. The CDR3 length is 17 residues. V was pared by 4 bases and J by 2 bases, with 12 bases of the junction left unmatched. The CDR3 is CASSARPGQMAYNEQFF. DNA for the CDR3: TGCGCCAGCAGCGCAAGGCCGGGACAGATGGCCTACAATGAGCAGTTCTTC. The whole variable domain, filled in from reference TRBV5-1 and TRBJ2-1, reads KAGVTQTPRYLIKTRGQQVTLSCSPISGHRSVSWYQQTPGQGLQFLFEYFSETQRNKGNFPGRFSGRQFSNSRSEMNVSTLELGDSALYLCASSARPGQMAYNEQFFGPGTRLTVL.

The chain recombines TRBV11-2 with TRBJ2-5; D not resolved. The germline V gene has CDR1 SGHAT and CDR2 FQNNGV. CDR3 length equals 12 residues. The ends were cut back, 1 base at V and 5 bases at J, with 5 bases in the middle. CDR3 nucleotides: TGTGCCAGCAGCTTAGCTCGGGAGACCCAGTACTTC. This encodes CASSLARETQYF.

The CDR3 coding sequence is TGTGCTAGTGGTTTGGTAGTCGGGACAGGGAGTGTGGAGCAGTACTTC. Its translation: CASGLVVGTGSVEQYF. J is TRBJ2-7 and V is TRBV12-5, with 9 bases fitting TRBD1. In germline, CDR1 is LGHNT, CDR2 FRNRAP. V shed 0 bases and J 7 bases; nucleotides not matched to a gene: 10. CDR3 length equals 16 residues.

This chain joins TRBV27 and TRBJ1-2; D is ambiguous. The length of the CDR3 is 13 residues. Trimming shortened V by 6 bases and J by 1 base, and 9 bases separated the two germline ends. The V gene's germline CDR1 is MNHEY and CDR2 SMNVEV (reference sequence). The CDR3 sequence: CASSRGFNYGYTF. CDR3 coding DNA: TGTGCCAGCAGCCGAGGTTTTAACTATGGCTACACCTTC.

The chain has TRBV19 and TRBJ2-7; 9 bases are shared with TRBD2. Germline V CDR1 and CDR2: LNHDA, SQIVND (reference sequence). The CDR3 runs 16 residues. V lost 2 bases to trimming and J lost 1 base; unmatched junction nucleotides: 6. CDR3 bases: TGTGCCAGTAGTATATCCCAGCGGGGGGTGTCCTACGAGCAGTACTTC. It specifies CASSISQRGVSYEQYF.

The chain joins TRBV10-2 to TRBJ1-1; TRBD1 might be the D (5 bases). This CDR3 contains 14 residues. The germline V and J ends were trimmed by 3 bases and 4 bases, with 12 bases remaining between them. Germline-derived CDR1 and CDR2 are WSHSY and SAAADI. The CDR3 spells CASSESEGRTEAFF. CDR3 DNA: TGCGCCAGCAGTGAATCGGAGGGACGCACTGAAGCTTTCTTT.

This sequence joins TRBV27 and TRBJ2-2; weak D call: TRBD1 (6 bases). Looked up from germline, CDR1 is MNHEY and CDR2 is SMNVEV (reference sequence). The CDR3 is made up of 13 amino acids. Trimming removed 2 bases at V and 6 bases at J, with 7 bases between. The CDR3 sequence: CASSLQGPGELFF. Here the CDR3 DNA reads TGTGCCAGCAGTTTACAGGGGCCCGGGGAGCTGTTTTTT.

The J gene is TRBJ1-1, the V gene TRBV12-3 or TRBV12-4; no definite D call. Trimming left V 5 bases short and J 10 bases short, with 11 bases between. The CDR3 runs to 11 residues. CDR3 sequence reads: CASSALSRAFF. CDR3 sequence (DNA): TGTGCCAGCAGTGCCCTTAGTAGAGCTTTCTTT.

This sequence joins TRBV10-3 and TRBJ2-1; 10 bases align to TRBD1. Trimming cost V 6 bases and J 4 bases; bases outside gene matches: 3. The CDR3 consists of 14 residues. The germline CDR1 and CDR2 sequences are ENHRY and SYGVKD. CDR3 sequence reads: CAIRPGQGYNEQFF. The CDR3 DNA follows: TGTGCCATCAGACCGGGACAGGGGTACAATGAGCAGTTCTTC.

The CDR3 region is CASSQTERYGYTF. The CDR3 DNA reads as TGTGCCAGCAGCCAGACAGAGCGCTATGGCTACACCTTC. This chain connects TRBV9 to TRBJ1-2; D is possibly TRBD1 (5 bases). CDR1 is SGDLS and CDR2 is YYNGEE in the germline V gene. The CDR3 totals 13 residues. V gave up 4 bases and J gave up 4 bases, with 11 bases separating them.

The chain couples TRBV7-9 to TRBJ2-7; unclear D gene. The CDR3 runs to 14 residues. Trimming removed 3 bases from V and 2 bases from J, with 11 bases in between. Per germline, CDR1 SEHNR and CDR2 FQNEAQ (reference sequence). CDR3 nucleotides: TGTGCCAGCAGCTTTAGCAGCATCCCCTACGAGCAGTACTTC. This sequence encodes CASSFSSIPYEQYF.

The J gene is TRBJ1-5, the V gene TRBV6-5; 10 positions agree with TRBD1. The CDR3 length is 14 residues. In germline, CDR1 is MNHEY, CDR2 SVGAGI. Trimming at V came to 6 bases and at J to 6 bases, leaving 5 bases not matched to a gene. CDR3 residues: CASSLTGGSQPQHF. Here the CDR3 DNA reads TGTGCCAGCAGCCTGACAGGGGGCAGTCAGCCCCAGCATTTT.

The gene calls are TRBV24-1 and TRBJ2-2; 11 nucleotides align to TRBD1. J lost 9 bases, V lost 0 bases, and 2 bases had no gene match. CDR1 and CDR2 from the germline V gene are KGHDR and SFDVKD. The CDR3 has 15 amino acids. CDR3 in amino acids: CATSDLGTGGRELFF. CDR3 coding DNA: TGTGCCACCAGTGATTTGGGGACAGGGGGAAGGGAGCTGTTTTTT.

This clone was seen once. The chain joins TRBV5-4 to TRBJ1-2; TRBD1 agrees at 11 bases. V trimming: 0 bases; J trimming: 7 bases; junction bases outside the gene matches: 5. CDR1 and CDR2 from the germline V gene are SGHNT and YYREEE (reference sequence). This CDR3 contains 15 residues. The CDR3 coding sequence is TGTGCCAGCAGCTTGGGGCGGACAGGGGGCTTTGGCTACACCTTC. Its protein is CASSLGRTGGFGYTF. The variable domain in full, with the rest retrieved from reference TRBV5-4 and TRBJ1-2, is ETGVTQSPTHLIKTRGQQVTLRCSSQSGHNTVSWYQQALGQGPQFIFQYYREEENGRGNFPPRFSGLQFPNYSSELNVNALELDDSALYLCASSLGRTGGFGYTFGSGTRLTVV.